Below, 23 T cell receptor beta chains from the same sample are listed, as sequenced in a study of cytomegalovirus exposure and HLA in healthy donors. 60 Vbeta and 13 Jbeta primers were used in PCR. Produced via immunoSEQ multiplex PCR; TCRdb's table is partial and in-frame only. The profile shows roughly 150,000 clones, about three quarters of them singletons. The specimen sequenced was PBMCs. These receptors all stem from a male donor in good health and CMV-seronegative.

The chain carries TRBV11-3 and TRBJ2-3; 7 nucleotides match TRBD1. The CDR3 is made up of 16 amino acids. The junction had 8 bases not matched to a gene; V was cut back by 1 base and J by 4 bases. The germline V gene has CDR1 SGHNT and CDR2 YENEEA. The CDR3 sequence is CASSLVEGASADTQYF. Written as DNA, the CDR3 is TGTGCCAGCAGCTTAGTCGAGGGGGCCAGTGCAGATACGCAGTATTTT.

This chain uses TRBV2 with TRBJ1-1, with D possibly being TRBD1 (5 bases). This CDR3 is 14 amino acids long. From germline, CDR1 is SNHLY and CDR2 FYNNEI. Trimming removed 2 bases at V and 4 bases at J, with 11 bases between. This CDR3 reads CASSEHPGITEAFF. CDR3 coding DNA: TGTGCCAGCAGTGAACACCCAGGGATCACTGAAGCTTTCTTT.

The chain recombines TRBV18 with TRBJ2-7; maybe TRBD1 (6 bases). V was cut by 3 bases and J by 7 bases, with 13 bases left in between. Germline-derived CDR1 and CDR2 are KGHSH and LQKENI. CDR3 length equals 13 residues. CDR3 in DNA: TGTGCCAGCTCACCGGGACACGTCGGGGAGCAGTACTTC. Amino acid sequence: CASSPGHVGEQYF.

The V gene is TRBV2, the J gene TRBJ2-7; TRBD2 is a possible D gene (6 bases). V was clipped by 8 bases and J by 2 bases, with 16 bases between them. The CDR3 is 14 residues long. The V gene's germline CDR1 is SNHLY and CDR2 FYNNEI. CDR3 DNA sequence: TGTGCCAGCTGGGCCGGGCGGGGAGCCTACGAGCAGTACTTC. This encodes CASWAGRGAYEQYF.

CDR3 sequence reads: CASSFREGSLHF. CDR3 in DNA: TGTGCCAGCAGCTTCAGGGAGGGAAGCCTCCACTTT. V usage is TRBV7-2 and J usage is TRBJ1-6, with D perhaps TRBD1 (5 bases). V lost 3 bases and J lost 15, with 12 bases in between. CDR1 SGHTA and CDR2 FQGNSA come from the germline V gene. The CDR3 runs 12 residues.

The chain links TRBV7-2 to TRBJ2-3; TRBD2 is a possible D gene (7 bases). This CDR3 has 16 residues. The V gene's germline CDR1 is SGHTA and CDR2 FQGNSA. Trimming shortened V by 1 base and J by 4 bases, and 15 bases separated the two germline ends. The CDR3 DNA is TGTGCCAGCAGCTTAGGTCGCGGAGGGGGGGCAGATACGCAGTATTTT. Amino acid sequence: CASSLGRGGGADTQYF.

With regard to this clone: One end of the junction does not line up with germline, which may come from a read error. V usage is TRBV7-2 and J usage is TRBJ2-1, with 8 bases matching TRBD1. The CDR3 runs to 16 residues. The germline V gene has CDR1 SGHTA and CDR2 FQGNSA. Written as DNA, the CDR3 is TGTGCCAGCAGCGCCCTCCCGGGACAGGCTTACAGTGAGCAGTTCTTC. Protein: CASSALPGQAYSEQFF.

This clone appeared a few times. This chain links TRBV9 with TRBJ2-5, with a tentative D call TRBD2 (7 bases). Germline loops: CDR1 SGDLS, CDR2 YYNGEE. V lost 2 bases and J 4 bases, leaving 15 bases between the germline ends. The CDR3 length is 15 residues. CDR3 DNA: TGTGCCAGCAGCGTGGGGGGGGCCCTCGGAGAGACCCAGTACTTC. Protein product: CASSVGGALGETQYF.

This chain uses TRBV4-1 with TRBJ2-5; 7 bases fit TRBD1. CDR1 and CDR2 from the germline V gene are MGHRA and YSYEKL. J gave up 5 bases and V 0 bases, and 9 bases lay outside the gene matches. The CDR3 totals 16 residues. The CDR3 nucleotides read TGCGCCAGCAGCCAAGAAGGCAGCAGGGGGTATGAGACCCAGTACTTC. This codes for CASSQEGSRGYETQYF.

J is TRBJ1-2 and V is TRBV18; D call uncertain. The CDR3 has 18 residues. The V end was cut by 0 bases, the J end by 5 bases, with 22 bases between. The germline V gene has CDR1 KGHSH and CDR2 LQKENI. The CDR3 DNA is TGTGCCAGCTCACCACCGCTTGGAAGGGTGGAGCGGGATTATGGCTACACCTTC. Translating it yields CASSPPLGRVERDYGYTF.

The sample holds a few counts of this clone. The sample carries other DNA sequences with the same CDR3. V and J are TRBV7-6 and TRBJ2-2, with a possible D match to TRBD2 (6 bases). From germline, CDR1 is SGHVS and CDR2 FNYEAQ. V was shortened by 3 bases and J by 4 bases, with 12 bases between the two germline ends. The CDR3 contains 15 residues. Here the CDR3 DNA reads TGTGCCAGCAGCTTGTCCGGGGGTTTCACCGGGGAGCTGTTTTTT. Protein: CASSLSGGFTGELFF.

The chain links TRBV5-5 to TRBJ1-2; D perhaps matches TRBD1 (5 bases). This CDR3 region has 15 residues. V was clipped by 0 bases and J by 2 bases, with 11 bases between them. Germline V gives CDR1 SGHKS, CDR2 YYEKEE (reference sequence). CDR3 region: CASSLATAPNYGYTF. The CDR3 DNA sequence: TGTGCCAGCAGCTTGGCGACAGCTCCAAACTATGGCTACACCTTC.

V and J are TRBV6-5 and TRBJ2-7; tentative D call: TRBD2 (6 bases). The CDR3 is made up of 14 amino acids. Germline CDR1 reads MNHEY; CDR2 reads SVGAGI. Trimming took 6 bases from V and 1 from J, leaving 13 bases between them. Here the CDR3 reads CASRGGTYSYEQYF. In DNA, the CDR3 is TGTGCCAGCAGGGGCGGGACTTATTCCTACGAGCAGTACTTC.

J is TRBJ2-2 and V is TRBV10-1, with a possible D match to TRBD2 (5 bases). This CDR3 contains 15 residues. Germline values: CDR1 WNHNN, CDR2 SYGVQD (reference sequence). V dropped 3 bases and J dropped 1 base, with 9 bases sitting between them. Here the CDR3 DNA reads TGCGCCAGCAGTGATCCTAGCTGGAACACCGGGGAGCTGTTTTTT. Encoded protein: CASSDPSWNTGELFF.

The V gene is TRBV5-1, the J gene TRBJ2-7; 8 bases are shared with TRBD2. Germline CDR1 SGHRS, CDR2 YFSETQ. The CDR3 runs 15 residues. V was pared by 7 bases and J by 3 bases, with 12 bases of the junction left unmatched. CDR3 bases: TGCGCCAGCCGTCTCGGGGGGGACTCTTACTACGAGCAGTACTTC. Translation gives CASRLGGDSYYEQYF.

V usage is TRBV27 and J usage is TRBJ1-2, with D possibly TRBD1 on 6 matching bases. Per germline, CDR1 MNHEY and CDR2 SMNVEV (reference sequence). V lost 6 bases and J lost 8, with 19 bases in between. This CDR3 comprises 14 residues. The CDR3 sequence: CASRSPRGTSGYTF. The CDR3 DNA reads TGTGCCAGCAGATCGCCGCGGGGGACAAGCGGCTACACCTTC.

The CDR3 loop is CASSPDSGRRYDEQFF. The CDR3 nucleotides are TGTGCCAGTAGCCCGGATAGCGGGAGAAGGTACGATGAGCAGTTCTTC. This chain joins TRBV19 and TRBJ2-1, with 9 bases matching TRBD2. Germline CDR1 LNHDA, CDR2 SQIVND (reference sequence). J lost 8 bases, V lost 6 bases, and 14 bases had no gene match. This CDR3 region has 16 residues. The full variable domain, its missing parts supplied by reference TRBV19 and TRBJ2-1, is DGGITQSPKYLFRKEGQNVTLSCEQNLNHDAMYWYRQDPGQGLRLIYYSQIVNDFQKGDIAEGYSVSREKKESFPLTVTSAQKNPTAFYLCASSPDSGRRYDEQFFGPGTRLTVL.

The rearrangement joins TRBV9 to TRBJ2-1; a weak D match, TRBD1 (6 bases). The CDR3 is 15 amino acids. Germline values: CDR1 SGDLS, CDR2 YYNGEE. Trimming pared 3 bases from V and 2 bases from J, leaving 12 bases between. CDR3 sequence: CASSAAGEPYNEQFF. The CDR3, as DNA: TGTGCCAGCAGCGCAGCAGGGGAACCCTACAATGAGCAGTTCTTC.

This chain uses TRBV30 with TRBJ1-1; D is ambiguous. This CDR3 region has 10 residues. Germline CDR1 and CDR2: GTSNPN and SVGIG (reference sequence). V lost 1 base, J lost 8 bases, and 5 bases lay in between. CDR3 loop: CAWSGPEAFF. The CDR3 coding sequence is TGTGCCTGGAGTGGGCCCGAAGCTTTCTTT.

This clone was seen only a few times. This rearrangement joins TRBV6-1 to TRBJ1-5, with a possible D match to TRBD1 (6 bases). The CDR3 length is 15 residues. Germline CDR1 and CDR2: MNHNS and SASEGT. Trimming took 5 bases from V and 10 from J, leaving 21 bases between them. The CDR3 bases are TGTGCCAGCAGTTCGACGAAGGGGGTGGCAGGACCCCAGCATTTT. This gives the protein CASSSTKGVAGPQHF.

The chain couples TRBV18 to TRBJ2-5; D may be TRBD1 (5 bases). The CDR3 is 14 amino acids. Germline V gives CDR1 KGHSH, CDR2 LQKENI. Trimming took 3 bases from V and 2 from J, leaving 10 bases between them. Here the CDR3 reads CASSPVRQQETQYF. The CDR3 nucleotides are TGTGCCAGCTCACCCGTACGACAGCAAGAGACCCAGTACTTC.

To note about this clone: Compared with germline, one end of the junction differs, possibly owing to a read error. The genes are TRBV4-1 and TRBJ2-6, with TRBD1 matching over 8 bases. Per the germline V gene, CDR1 is MGHRA and CDR2 is YSYEKL. The CDR3 covers 20 residues. The CDR3 coding sequence is TGCGCCAGCAGCCACAAGGAGAAGACGGACAGGGTCACTGGGGCCAACGGCCTGACTTTC. Amino acids: CASSHKEKTDRVTGANGLTF.

V is TRBV6-1 and J is TRBJ1-5; a weak D match, TRBD1 (6 bases). Trimming took 4 bases from V and 4 from J, leaving 20 bases between them. Germline loops: CDR1 MNHNS, CDR2 SASEGT. The CDR3 loop spans 17 amino acids. CDR3 in DNA: TGTGCCAGCAGTGCCCCCTCCTGGGGGCACCATAATCAGCCCCAGCATTTT. It codes for CASSAPSWGHHNQPQHF.